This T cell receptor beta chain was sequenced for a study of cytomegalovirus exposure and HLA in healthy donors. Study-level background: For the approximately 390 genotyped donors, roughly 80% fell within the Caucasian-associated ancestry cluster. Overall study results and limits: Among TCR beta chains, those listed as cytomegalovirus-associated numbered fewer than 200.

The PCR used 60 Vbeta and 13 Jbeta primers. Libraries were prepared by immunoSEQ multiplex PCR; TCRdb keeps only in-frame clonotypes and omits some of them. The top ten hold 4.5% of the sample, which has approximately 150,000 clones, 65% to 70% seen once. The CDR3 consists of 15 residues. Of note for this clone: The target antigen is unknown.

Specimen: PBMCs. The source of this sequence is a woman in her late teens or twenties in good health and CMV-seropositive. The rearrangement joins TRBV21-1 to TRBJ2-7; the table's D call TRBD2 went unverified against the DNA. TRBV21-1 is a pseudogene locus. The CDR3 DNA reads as TGTGCCAGAAGCGCTAACGGGCGGGGACCCGGGGAGCAGTACTTC. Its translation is CARSANGRGPGEQYF.